The 7 T cell receptor beta chains listed next were all sequenced from one sample in a study of cytomegalovirus exposure and HLA in healthy donors. The PCR used 60 Vbeta and 13 Jbeta primers. The repertoire was sequenced with immunoSEQ multiplex PCR; TCRdb's copy has only in-frame clones and lacks some. Altogether roughly 100,000 clones are present, 76% being singletons, with the ten largest covering over 3.5%. Sequencing was done on a sample of PBMCs. These receptors all stem from a man aged 40-49 years in good health and CMV-seronegative.

V gene TRBV18 combines with J gene TRBJ1-2; D remains ambiguous. From germline, CDR1 is KGHSH and CDR2 LQKENI. The CDR3 runs 14 residues. V lost 2 bases and J 1 base, leaving 8 bases between the germline ends. CDR3: CASSPGGSNYGYTF. In DNA form, the CDR3 reads TGTGCCAGCTCACCAGGTGGCAGTAACTATGGCTACACCTTC.

The gene calls are TRBV6-1 and TRBJ2-3; TRBD2 might be the D (5 bases). The V and J ends lost 11 bases and 4 bases respectively, with 16 bases between them. Germline CDR1 and CDR2: MNHNS and SASEGT. The CDR3 is 13 amino acids. In DNA, the CDR3 is TGTGCCGCCCGGAGGCGGTCATCAGATACGCAGTATTTT. Translated: CAARRRSSDTQYF.

This chain uses TRBV6-1 with TRBJ2-1; D remains unclear. Germline V gene sequence: CDR1 MNHNS, CDR2 SASEGT. The V end was cut by 5 bases, the J end by 4 bases, with 9 bases between. The CDR3 is 13 amino acids. The CDR3 sequence: CASSTWPYNEQFF. The CDR3 DNA is TGTGCCAGCAGTACCTGGCCTTACAATGAGCAGTTCTTC.

V and J are TRBV5-1 and TRBJ2-1; 9 nucleotides match TRBD1. The J segment lost 4 bases and the V segment lost 0 bases, leaving 2 bases of the junction unmatched. The CDR3 runs 15 residues. Germline V gives CDR1 SGHRS, CDR2 YFSETQ. CDR3 nucleotide sequence: TGCGCCAGCAGCTTGGGTGGGACAGGGTACAATGAGCAGTTCTTC. This translates into CASSLGGTGYNEQFF.

The chain uses TRBV9 and TRBJ1-6; tentative D call: TRBD1 (5 bases). This CDR3 spans 15 amino acids. Between the trimmed V and J ends, which lost 5 bases and 10 bases, there was a span of 19 bases. Germline loops: CDR1 SGDLS, CDR2 YYNGEE. CDR3 in amino acids: CASSQQEFGRSPLHF. As DNA, the CDR3 is TGTGCCAGCAGTCAACAGGAATTCGGCCGGTCACCCCTCCACTTT.

This clone was observed once. The rearrangement joins TRBV28 to TRBJ1-4; D is possibly TRBD1 (6 bases). Trimming stripped 4 bases from V and 4 bases from J, with 13 bases between. Germline V gene lookup returns CDR1 MDHEN and CDR2 SYDVKM. There are 15 residues in the CDR3. The CDR3 spells CASSSGRGGNEKLFF. The DNA of the CDR3 is TGTGCCAGCAGTTCCGGACGAGGGGGTAATGAAAAACTGTTTTTT.

This clone came up a few times. CDR3: CASSMGFRRGNTGELFF. The CDR3 nucleotides read TGTGCCAGTAGTATGGGGTTTCGCAGGGGGAACACCGGGGAGCTGTTTTTT. The chain recombines TRBV19 with TRBJ2-2; tentatively, D is TRBD1 (6 bases). Germline CDR1 and CDR2: LNHDA and SQIVND (reference sequence). The CDR3 is made up of 17 amino acids. The germline V and J ends were trimmed by 3 bases and 1 base, with 15 bases remaining between them.